The 10 T cell receptor beta chains reported below all come from one sample, sequenced in a study of blood T cells in healthy people across ages. For the second PCR, which ran for roughly 7 to 11 cycles, a sample-barcoded 5' primer and a J-beta primer mix were used. TCRdb reanalysed the 5' RACE reads using MiXCR and keeps one entry per CDR3 protein. The repertoire includes 1.5 million to 2 million distinct CDR3 sequences, over 25% of them detected once, and roughly 8.2% sits in the top ten. Material for sequencing was blood. The source is a young woman in good health.

In its sample, this clonotype was seen many times. The chain has TRBV29-1 and TRBJ2-1; D is uncertain. Between the trimmed V and J ends, which lost 5 bases and 8 bases, there was a span of 13 bases. CDR1 is SQVTM, CDR2 ANQGSEA, per germline. The CDR3 is 12 amino acids. The CDR3 region has the DNA TGCAGCGTTAGGTCTTTCGCGTATGAGCAGTTCTTC. This codes for CSVRSFAYEQFF.

Only a few counts were recorded for this clonotype. V is TRBV7-9 and J is TRBJ2-7; tentative D call: TRBD1 (6 bases). Germline V lookup: CDR1 SEHNR, CDR2 FQNEAQ (reference sequence). V was shortened by 10 bases and J by 6 bases, with 16 bases between the two germline ends. CDR3 length: 12 amino acids. The CDR3, as DNA: TGTGCCACTTCGCAGGGGCTAGGCGAGCAGTACTTC. Protein product: CATSQGLGEQYF.

This rearrangement joins TRBV12-3 or TRBV12-4 to TRBJ2-7; D could derive from TRBD1 or TRBD2 (5 bases each). V was trimmed by 4 bases and J by 7 bases, leaving 11 bases between them. CDR3 length: 12 amino acids. Here the CDR3 DNA reads TGTGCCAGCAGTTCCGGGGCGAATGAGCAGTACTTC. It yields the protein CASSSGANEQYF.

The genes are TRBV5-1 and TRBJ2-5; TRBD2 aligns across 7 bases. Germline V CDR1 and CDR2: SGHRS, YFSETQ. This CDR3 has 13 residues. Losses at the gene ends were 5 bases for V and 11 bases for J; bases not matched to a gene: 12. The CDR3 spells CASRGGSMGEQYF. CDR3 coding DNA: TGCGCCAGCAGGGGCGGGAGCATGGGGGAGCAGTACTTC.

This clonotype was seen at least ten times. This rearrangement joins TRBV10-3 to TRBJ2-7, with D maybe TRBD1 (6 bases). The germline CDR1 and CDR2 sequences are ENHRY and SYGVKD. CDR3 size: 14 residues. V was shortened by 0 bases and J by 5 bases, with 11 bases between the two germline ends. The CDR3 spells CAISESTGKHEQYF. The DNA for the CDR3 is TGTGCCATCAGTGAGTCAACAGGGAAACACGAGCAGTACTTC.

This clonotype has more than one count but fewer than ten. The gene calls are TRBV6-1 and TRBJ2-5; D is possibly TRBD2 (5 bases). This CDR3 comprises 16 residues. Germline V gene lookup returns CDR1 MNHNS and CDR2 SASEGT. Deletions cut 10 bases from V and 4 bases from J, with 25 bases between. The CDR3 region is CATAVTDSLGSETQYF. The CDR3 coding sequence is TGTGCCACGGCTGTAACGGACTCACTGGGGTCAGAGACCCAGTACTTC.

V and J are TRBV5-1 and TRBJ1-1, with a weak D call TRBD1 (6 bases). Germline CDR1 reads SGHRS; CDR2 reads YFSETQ. The germline V and J ends were trimmed by 4 bases and 3 bases, with 16 bases remaining between them. The CDR3 is 15 residues long. As DNA, the CDR3 is TGCGCCAGCAGCCCGGGGGGCGGGGACTACACTGAAGCTTTCTTT. Amino acids: CASSPGGGDYTEAFF.

The V and J genes are TRBV9 and TRBJ1-1; 10 positions match TRBD1. CDR3 length equals 16 residues. In germline, CDR1 is SGDLS, CDR2 YYNGEE. Losses at the gene ends were 1 base for V and 7 bases for J; bases not matched to a gene: 10. This CDR3 reads CASSVTLDRGRNEAFF. The DNA for the CDR3 is TGTGCCAGCAGCGTAACCTTGGACAGGGGGAGAAATGAAGCTTTCTTT. The full variable domain, in which reference TRBV9 and TRBJ1-1 provide the parts outside the CDR3, is DSGVTQTPKHLITATGQRVTLRCSPRSGDLSVYWYQQSLDQGLQFLIQYYNGEERAKGNILERFSAQQFPDLHSELNLSSLELGDSALYFCASSVTLDRGRNEAFFGQGTRLTVV.

As concerns this clonotype: With a much larger clone just one base away, this may be a read error. CDR3 in DNA: TGCGCCAGCAGCTTTTCCAGGGACTCTGCTTATGAGCAGTTCTTC. Translating gives CASSFSRDSAYEQFF. The rearrangement links TRBV5-1 to TRBJ2-1; tentatively, D is TRBD2 (6 bases). This CDR3 is built from 15 residues. V was pared by 2 bases and J by 8 bases, with 17 bases between. CDR1 and CDR2 from the germline V gene are SGHRS and YFSETQ.

The genes are TRBV5-1 and TRBJ2-7; a weak D match, TRBD2 (6 bases). This CDR3 comprises 14 residues. V was trimmed by 5 bases and J by 2 bases, leaving 14 bases between them. The germline gives CDR1 SGHRS, CDR2 YFSETQ. This CDR3 is CASSLTSLAYEQYF. CDR3 in DNA: TGCGCCAGCAGTTTGACTAGTTTGGCCTACGAGCAGTACTTC.